This T cell receptor (beta chain) was profiled in a study of shared clonotypes between healthy human individuals. Study at large: Participating donors consisted of two women and a few men aged 18 to 49. CD4 naive cells filled three plates per donor, CD4 memory three, CD8 naive two and CD8 memory one.

Donors, healthy HIV-negative adults, lacked recent acute infections or vaccinations. The split of CD4+ cells yielded CD45RA+ naive and CD45RA-negative memory subsets. The CDR3 runs to 17 residues. J gave up 4 bases and V 1 base, and 11 bases lay outside the gene matches. Germline assignment: CDR1 SGHNT and CDR2 YYREEE (reference sequence). The method was immunoSEQ multiplex PCR; TCRdb's version includes in-frame clones alone and lacks a portion of them. The sample comprises approximately 1.5 million clones, 95% to 99% of which are singletons, and 0.45% rests with the top ten. Sequenced material: naive CD4+ T cells sorted from blood. As for subset: CD45RA+ positively selected. This TCR came from a man between 25 and 39 years old in good health. This chain connects TRBV5-4 to TRBJ2-3; 8 positions agree with TRBD2. DNA of the CDR3: TGTGCCAGCAGCTTGTGGGGTAGCGGGACGGGGGCAGATACGCAGTATTTT. This codes for CASSLWGSGTGADTQYF.